The 3 T cell receptor beta chains given below trace back to one sample, sequenced in a study of blood T cell repertoires in COVID-19. Only in-frame clones appear in the TCRdb table, and some are missing; sequencing was by immunoSEQ multiplex PCR. Of approximately 280,000 clones listed, 85% were seen once; the top ten hold under 3%. Sequencing used PBMCs or T cells enriched from blood (not recorded which). The receptors shown here come from a woman aged 50 to 60 who had recovered from COVID-19.

The V call is TRBV18, the J call TRBJ2-1; D not certain. CDR1 is KGHSH, CDR2 LQKENI, per germline. The CDR3 is 13 amino acids. V dropped 6 bases and J dropped 7 bases, with 13 bases sitting between them. The CDR3 sequence: CASSPNRRNEQFF. CDR3 DNA: TGTGCCAGCTCTCCGAACCGTCGGAATGAGCAGTTCTTC.

This clone occurred once. This specimen includes other DNA sequences encoding the same CDR3. The rearrangement uses TRBV9 and TRBJ1-1; tentatively, D is TRBD1 (6 bases). This CDR3 has 13 amino acids. CDR1 is SGDLS, CDR2 YYNGEE, per germline. Trimming left V 0 bases short and J 5 bases short, with 8 bases between. The CDR3 reads CASSVDRGTEAFF. As DNA, the CDR3 is TGTGCCAGCAGCGTAGATAGGGGGACTGAAGCTTTCTTT.

J is TRBJ2-5 and V is TRBV10-3; 7 bases align to TRBD2. The V and J ends lost 4 bases and 5 bases, in that order; junction bases with no gene match: 7. Germline V CDR1 and CDR2: ENHRY, SYGVKD. This CDR3 is built from 14 residues. CDR3 bases: TGTGCCATCAGTGCTTTGGGGGAGGGGGAGACCCAGTACTTC. The encoded protein is CAISALGEGETQYF.